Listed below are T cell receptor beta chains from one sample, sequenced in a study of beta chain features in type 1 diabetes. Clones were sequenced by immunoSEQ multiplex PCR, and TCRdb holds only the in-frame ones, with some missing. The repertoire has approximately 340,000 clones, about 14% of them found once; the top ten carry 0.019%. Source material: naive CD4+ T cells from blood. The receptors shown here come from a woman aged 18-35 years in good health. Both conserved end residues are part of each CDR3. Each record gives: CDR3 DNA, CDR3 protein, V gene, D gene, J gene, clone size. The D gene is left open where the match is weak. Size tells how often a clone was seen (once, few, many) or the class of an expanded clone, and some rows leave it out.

TGTGCCAGCAGCTTCGGTGCGCAGAACACTGAAGCTTTCTTT | CASSFGAQNTEAFF | TRBV5-4 | - | TRBJ1-1 | few
TGCAGCATCCGGACAGGGAGCAATCAGCCCCAGCATTTT | CSIRTGSNQPQHF | TRBV29-1 | TRBD1 | TRBJ1-5 | -
TGCGCCAGCAGACAACCCCCGGGACAGGTGAACACCGGGGAGCTGTTTTTT | CASRQPPGQVNTGELFF | TRBV5-1 | TRBD1 | TRBJ2-2 | -
TGTGCCAGCAGTTACTCTGCGGAGAGTCCAGATACGCAGTATTTT | CASSYSAESPDTQYF | TRBV6-5 | - | TRBJ2-3 | few
TGTGCCAGCAGCTTGGCACGGGAGGGCACGGAGACCCAGTACTTC | CASSLAREGTETQYF | TRBV5-4 | TRBD2 | TRBJ2-5 | -
TGTGCCAGCAGCCAAGATCGGCGGGATCAGCCCCAGCATTTT | CASSQDRRDQPQHF | TRBV4-2 | - | TRBJ1-5 | -
TGTGCCTCATGCGAGGGCGTGAGCGGCGAGCAGTACTTC | CASCEGVSGEQYF | TRBV28 | - | TRBJ2-7 | few
TGCAGCGTTGAACTCAGACAGCGAGACTATGGCTACACCTTC | CSVELRQRDYGYTF | TRBV29-1 | - | TRBJ1-2 | -
TGTGCCTGGAGTGTACTACTAGCGGGAGGCACCGGGGAGCTGTTTTTT | CAWSVLLAGGTGELFF | TRBV30 | TRBD2 | TRBJ2-2 | -
TGTGCCAGCAGCCCCTCGGGGGAGCAGTACTTC | CASSPSGEQYF | TRBV21-1 | - | TRBJ2-7 | -
TGTGCCAGCAGTCCGGGACAGAACACCGGGGAGCTGTTTTTT | CASSPGQNTGELFF | TRBV5-6 | - | TRBJ2-2 | few
TGTGCCTGGACCCAAACGACAGGGGGCTTCGAGACCCAGTACTTC | CAWTQTTGGFETQYF | TRBV30 | TRBD1 | TRBJ2-5 | -
TGTGCCAGCAGCGGAGGGGCAGGGGCTGGGACTAGCACGGAGACCCAGTACTTC | CASSGGAGAGTSTETQYF | TRBV7-9 | TRBD2 | TRBJ2-5 | -
TGCGCCAGCAGCTCCCGACAGGCCTCCTACGAGCAGTACTTC | CASSSRQASYEQYF | TRBV5-1 | - | TRBJ2-7 | -
TGTGCCAGCAGACCGAACACAGGGAGTGTTATCTACGAGCAGTACTTC | CASRPNTGSVIYEQYF | TRBV5-4 | - | TRBJ2-7 | few
TGTGCCAGCAGCGTAAGTCCTAGGCAGGGGGAAGCTTTCTTT | CASSVSPRQGEAFF | TRBV9 | - | TRBJ1-1 | few
TGTGCCTGGGCCCACAGAGCCAATCAGCCCCAGCATTTT | CAWAHRANQPQHF | TRBV30 | - | TRBJ1-5 | -
TGTGCCAGCACTTTACGACAGGGGCGTCACACTGAAGCTTTCTTT | CASTLRQGRHTEAFF | TRBV28 | TRBD1 | TRBJ1-1 | -
TGTGCCAGCAGGGCGGGGGGGGCTGAAGCTTTCTTT | CASRAGGAEAFF | TRBV9 | - | TRBJ1-1 | few
TGTGCCAGCAGCCAAGAGGACAGGGCCAGCACAGATACGCAGTATTTT | CASSQEDRASTDTQYF | TRBV4-2 | TRBD1 | TRBJ2-3 | few
TGCGCCAGCAGCCGACAGACGAGGGAGGCTGAAGCTTTCTTT | CASSRQTREAEAFF | TRBV4-1 | - | TRBJ1-1 | -
TGTGCCAGCAGCCGGGGAGGGGAGACCCAGTACTTC | CASSRGGETQYF | TRBV6-5 | TRBD2 | TRBJ2-5 | few
TGTGCCAGCTCACCACCACTCACGGGGACAGAGCAGTTCTTC | CASSPPLTGTEQFF | TRBV18 | - | TRBJ2-1 | few
TGCGCCAGCAGCCTCGTATCCGGTAGCTCCTACAATGAGCAGTTCTTC | CASSLVSGSSYNEQFF | TRBV5-1 | - | TRBJ2-1 | few
TGTGCCAGCAGTTCGTACAGGGGCGACGAGCAGTACTTC | CASSSYRGDEQYF | TRBV28 | TRBD1 | TRBJ2-7 | -
TGCGCCAGCAGCTCCGCCCTACAGGGGTGGGGAGGCATTCAGTACTTC | CASSSALQGWGGIQYF | TRBV5-1 | - | TRBJ2-4 | -
TGTGCCAGCTCACCACCCGGGACTAGCGACAATGAGCAGTTCTTC | CASSPPGTSDNEQFF | TRBV18 | TRBD2 | TRBJ2-1 | -
TGTGCCAGCAGCGTAGACCCACTGGGGACAGCGAACACTGAAGCTTTCTTT | CASSVDPLGTANTEAFF | TRBV9 | TRBD1 | TRBJ1-1 | -
TGTGCCAGCAGCCCACACCGACTAGCGGGAGGCCTATCCTACGAGCAGTACTTC | CASSPHRLAGGLSYEQYF | TRBV14 | TRBD2 | TRBJ2-7 | -
TGTGCCAGCTCACCCCGGGACAGAGCTGTCAATGAGCAGTTCTTC | CASSPRDRAVNEQFF | TRBV18 | TRBD1 | TRBJ2-1 | -
TGCGCCAGCAGCTTGATTGAGGGAGCGGTCTACAATGAGCAGTTCTTC | CASSLIEGAVYNEQFF | TRBV5-1 | - | TRBJ2-1 | -
TGCGCCAGCAGCTCCCGCGGGATGCCGAGCACAGATACGCAGTATTTT | CASSSRGMPSTDTQYF | TRBV5-1 | - | TRBJ2-3 | once
TGTGCCAGCCAGGGCAGGGGGTTCTATGGCTACACCTTC | CASQGRGFYGYTF | TRBV6-5 | TRBD1 | TRBJ1-2 | -
TGTGCCAGCAGCCAAGATTGGGGGCGGGTCGGCAATCAGCCCCAGCATTTT | CASSQDWGRVGNQPQHF | TRBV14 | - | TRBJ1-5 | -
TGTGCCAGCAGTGTCCGGACAGACTACGAGCAGTACTTC | CASSVRTDYEQYF | TRBV6-5 | - | TRBJ2-7 | -
TGTGCCAGCAGCCAAGATTGGCCAGGATATGGCTACACCTTC | CASSQDWPGYGYTF | TRBV4-2 | - | TRBJ1-2 | few
TGTGCCAGCAGTTCTCTGGCGGGGGGTACAGATACGCAGTATTTT | CASSSLAGGTDTQYF | TRBV7-9 | TRBD2 | TRBJ2-3 | -
TGTGCCAGCAAGCGACAGGGAAGCTCCTACGAGCAGTACTTC | CASKRQGSSYEQYF | TRBV6-5 | TRBD1 | TRBJ2-7 | -
TGTGCCAGCAGCGATACCGGGAGGCAGCAGTACTTC | CASSDTGRQQYF | TRBV9 | TRBD2 | TRBJ2-7 | few
TGCAGCGTTGTAGGGGCCCTCTGGGCCACTGAAGCTTTCTTT | CSVVGALWATEAFF | TRBV29-1 | - | TRBJ1-1 | few
TGCAGTGCTATTCAAAACACTGAAGCTTTCTTT | CSAIQNTEAFF | TRBV20-1 | - | TRBJ1-1 | few
TGCAGCGCACGAGGAGGGCAAAACACCGGGGAGCTGTTTTTT | CSARGGQNTGELFF | TRBV29-1 | - | TRBJ2-2 | -
TGCGCCAGCAGCCAAGACTCAGGGGGGCTAGCGGGCTACAATGAGCAGTTCTTC | CASSQDSGGLAGYNEQFF | TRBV4-3 | - | TRBJ2-1 | -
TGTGCCAGCCTTCGCCGGGAGATTGGATCCTACGAGCAGTACTTC | CASLRREIGSYEQYF | TRBV28 | - | TRBJ2-7 | -
TGTGCCAGCAGTCAAACAGGGGGCCTATCGGAGACCCAGTACTTC | CASSQTGGLSETQYF | TRBV27 | TRBD1 | TRBJ2-5 | few
TGCAGTGCTCTAGGTGGGCATTTT | CSALGGHF | TRBV20-1 | - | TRBJ1-5 | few
TGTGCCAGCAGTTCTAGAGGCACAGGGAACACTGAAGCTTTCTTT | CASSSRGTGNTEAFF | TRBV5-4 | - | TRBJ1-1 | few
TGTGCCAGCAGCGTCCAGGGGAACACTGAAGCTTTCTTT | CASSVQGNTEAFF | TRBV9 | - | TRBJ1-1 | -
TGTGCCAGCAGTGCCCATACCGGGTCATATGAGCAGTACTTC | CASSAHTGSYEQYF | TRBV25-1 | - | TRBJ2-7 | few